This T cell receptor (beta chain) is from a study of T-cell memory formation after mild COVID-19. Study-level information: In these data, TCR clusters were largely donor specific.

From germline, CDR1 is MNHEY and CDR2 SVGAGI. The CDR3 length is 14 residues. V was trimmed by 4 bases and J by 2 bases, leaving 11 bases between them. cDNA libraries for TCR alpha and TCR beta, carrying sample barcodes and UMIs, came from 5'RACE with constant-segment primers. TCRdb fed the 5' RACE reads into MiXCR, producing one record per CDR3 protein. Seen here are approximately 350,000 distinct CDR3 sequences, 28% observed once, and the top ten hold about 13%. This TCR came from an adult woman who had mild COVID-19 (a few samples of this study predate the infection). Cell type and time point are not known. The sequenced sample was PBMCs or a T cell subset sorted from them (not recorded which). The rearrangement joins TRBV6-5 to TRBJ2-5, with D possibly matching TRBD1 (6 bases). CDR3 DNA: TGTGCCAGCAGTTTGTACGGGACACAAGAGACCCAGTACTTC. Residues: CASSLYGTQETQYF.